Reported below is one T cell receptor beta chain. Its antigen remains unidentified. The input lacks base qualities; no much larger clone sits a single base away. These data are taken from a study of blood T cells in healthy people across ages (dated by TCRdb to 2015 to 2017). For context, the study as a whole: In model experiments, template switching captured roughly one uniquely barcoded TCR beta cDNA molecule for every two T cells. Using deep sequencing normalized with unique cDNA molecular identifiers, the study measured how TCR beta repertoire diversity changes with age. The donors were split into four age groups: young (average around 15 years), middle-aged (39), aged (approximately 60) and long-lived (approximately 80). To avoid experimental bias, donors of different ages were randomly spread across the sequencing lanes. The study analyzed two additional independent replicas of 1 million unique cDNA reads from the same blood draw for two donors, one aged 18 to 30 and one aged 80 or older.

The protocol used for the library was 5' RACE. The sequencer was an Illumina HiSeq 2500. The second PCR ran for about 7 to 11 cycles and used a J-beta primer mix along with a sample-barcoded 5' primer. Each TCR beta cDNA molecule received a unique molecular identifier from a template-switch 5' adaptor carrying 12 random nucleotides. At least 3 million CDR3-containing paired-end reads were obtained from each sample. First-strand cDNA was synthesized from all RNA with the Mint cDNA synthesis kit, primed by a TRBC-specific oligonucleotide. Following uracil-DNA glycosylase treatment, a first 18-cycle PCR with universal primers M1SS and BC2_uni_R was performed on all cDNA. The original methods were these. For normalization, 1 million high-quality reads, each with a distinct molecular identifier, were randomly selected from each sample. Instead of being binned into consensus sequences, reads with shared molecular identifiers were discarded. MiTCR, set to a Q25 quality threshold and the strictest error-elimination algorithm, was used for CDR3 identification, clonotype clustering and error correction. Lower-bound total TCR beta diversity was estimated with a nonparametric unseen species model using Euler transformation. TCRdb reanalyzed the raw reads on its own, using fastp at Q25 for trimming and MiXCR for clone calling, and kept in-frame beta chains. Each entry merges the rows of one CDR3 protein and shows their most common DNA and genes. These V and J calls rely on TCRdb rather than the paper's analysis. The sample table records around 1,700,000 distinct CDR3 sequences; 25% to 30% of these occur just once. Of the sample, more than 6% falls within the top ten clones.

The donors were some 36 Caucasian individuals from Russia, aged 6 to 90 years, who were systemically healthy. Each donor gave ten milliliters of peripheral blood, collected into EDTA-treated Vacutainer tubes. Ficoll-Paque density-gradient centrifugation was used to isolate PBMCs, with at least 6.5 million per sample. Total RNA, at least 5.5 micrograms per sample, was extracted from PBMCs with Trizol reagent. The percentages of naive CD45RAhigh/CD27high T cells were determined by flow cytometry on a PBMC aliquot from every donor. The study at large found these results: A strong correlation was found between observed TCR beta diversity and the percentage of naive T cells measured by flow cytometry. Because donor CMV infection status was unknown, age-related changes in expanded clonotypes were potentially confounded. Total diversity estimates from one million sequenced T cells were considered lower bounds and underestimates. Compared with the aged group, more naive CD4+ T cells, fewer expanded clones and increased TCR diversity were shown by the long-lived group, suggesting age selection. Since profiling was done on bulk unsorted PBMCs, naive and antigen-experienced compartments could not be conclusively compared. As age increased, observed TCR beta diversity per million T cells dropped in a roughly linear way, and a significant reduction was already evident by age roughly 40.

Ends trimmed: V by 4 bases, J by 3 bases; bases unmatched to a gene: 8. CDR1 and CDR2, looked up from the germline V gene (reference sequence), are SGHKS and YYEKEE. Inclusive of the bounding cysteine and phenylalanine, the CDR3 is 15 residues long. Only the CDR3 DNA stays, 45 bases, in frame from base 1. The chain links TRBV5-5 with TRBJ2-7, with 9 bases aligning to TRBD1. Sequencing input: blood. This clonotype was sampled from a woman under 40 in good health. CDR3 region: CASSVDRDRVYEQYF. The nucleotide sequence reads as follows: TGTGCCAGCAGCGTTGACCGGGACAGGGTCTACGAGCAGTACTTC.